This TCR beta chain derives from a study of CD8 T cells in Susac syndrome. The authors reverse transcribed about 0.5 to 1 ug RNA with random hexamers. TCRdb re-called the immunoSEQ multiplex PCR reads through MiXCR, storing one row per CDR3 protein. The sample gives around 200,000 distinct CDR3 sequences, 85% to 95% of which show up once; about 0.095% is in the top ten. The clonotype originates from a human donor in good health. The sample consisted of CD4+ T cells from PBMCs.

The CDR3 spells CSAIGPGGTYSNQPQHF. CDR3 coding DNA: TGCAGTGCTATAGGACCGGGGGGAACTTATAGCAATCAGCCCCAGCATTTT. The chain couples TRBV20-1 to TRBJ1-5, with D possibly matching TRBD1 (5 bases). CDR1 and CDR2 from the germline V gene are DFQATT and SNEGSKA (reference sequence). This CDR3 spans 17 amino acids. Trimming cost V 4 bases and J 0 bases, with 19 bases left between them.